This T cell receptor beta chain was documented in a study of OX40 agonist ivuxolimab in advanced cancers. Autoimmune disease history or systemic immunosuppression meant exclusion. Some clones are missing from TCRdb's copy, which holds only in-frame ones; the method was immunoSEQ multiplex PCR. The data hold about 70,000 clones, with roughly 90% observed a single time. This clone appeared once. As yet, its antigen is unknown. Study-level points and caveats: Expansion of clones was among the lowest in partial responders at 0.1-3.0 mg/kg. The average count of expanded clones was higher among CD8+ T cells than among CD4+. CD4+ and CD8+ blood T cells expanded clonally by week 6 at 0.1 to 3.0 mg/kg.

Trimming stripped 3 bases from V and 5 bases from J, with 19 bases between. The CDR3 spans 16 residues. The germline V gene has CDR1 SGHAT and CDR2 FQNNGV. Sample: CD4+ or CD8+ T cells sorted from blood, taken in a trial of the OX40 agonist ivuxolimab. V gene TRBV11-2 combines with J gene TRBJ2-5, with D maybe TRBD2 (5 bases). The sequence came from an adult with an advanced solid tumor such as melanoma, head and neck, liver or kidney cancer. For the CDR3, the DNA is TGTGCCAGCAGCTTTAGGAGCGGTCGGGGTTTTGAGACCCAGTACTTC. This codes for CASSFRSGRGFETQYF.